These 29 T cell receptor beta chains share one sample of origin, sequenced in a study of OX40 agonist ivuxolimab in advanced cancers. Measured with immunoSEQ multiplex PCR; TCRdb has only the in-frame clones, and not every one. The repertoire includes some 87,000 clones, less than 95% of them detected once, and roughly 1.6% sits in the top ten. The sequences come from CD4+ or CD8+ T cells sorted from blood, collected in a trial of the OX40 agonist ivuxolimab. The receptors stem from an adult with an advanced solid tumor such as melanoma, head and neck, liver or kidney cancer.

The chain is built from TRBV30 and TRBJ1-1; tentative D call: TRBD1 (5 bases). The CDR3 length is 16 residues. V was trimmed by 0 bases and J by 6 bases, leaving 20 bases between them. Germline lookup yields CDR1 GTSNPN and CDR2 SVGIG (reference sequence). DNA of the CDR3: TGTGCCTGGAGTGTAACATGGGGCAGGGCGAATTCTGAAGCTTTCTTT. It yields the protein CAWSVTWGRANSEAFF.

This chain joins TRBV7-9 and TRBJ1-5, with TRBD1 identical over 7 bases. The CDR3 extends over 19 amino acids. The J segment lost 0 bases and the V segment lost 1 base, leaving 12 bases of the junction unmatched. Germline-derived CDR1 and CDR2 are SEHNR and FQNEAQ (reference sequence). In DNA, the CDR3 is TGTGCCAGCAGCTTAGAGTTCGCCAGGGGGACATTTAGCAATCAGCCCCAGCATTTT. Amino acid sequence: CASSLEFARGTFSNQPQHF.

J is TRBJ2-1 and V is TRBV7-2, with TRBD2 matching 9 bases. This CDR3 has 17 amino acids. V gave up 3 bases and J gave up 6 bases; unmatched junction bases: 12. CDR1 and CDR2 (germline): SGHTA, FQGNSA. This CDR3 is CASSLVAGGPISNEQFF. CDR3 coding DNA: TGTGCCAGCAGCTTGGTTGCGGGAGGGCCGATTTCCAATGAGCAGTTCTTC.

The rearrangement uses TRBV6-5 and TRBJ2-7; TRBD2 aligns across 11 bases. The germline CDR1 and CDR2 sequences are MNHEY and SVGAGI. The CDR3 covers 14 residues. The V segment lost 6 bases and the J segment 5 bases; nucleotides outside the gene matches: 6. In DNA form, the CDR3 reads TGTGCCAGCAGGGGAACTAGCGGGAGCGACGAGCAGTACTTC. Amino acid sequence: CASRGTSGSDEQYF.

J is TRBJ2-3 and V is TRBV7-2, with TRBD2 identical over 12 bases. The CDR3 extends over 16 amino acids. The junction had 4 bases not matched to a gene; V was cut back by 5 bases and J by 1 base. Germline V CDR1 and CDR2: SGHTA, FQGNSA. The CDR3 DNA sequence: TGTGCCAGCAGCCAAAGGACTAGCGGGGGCACAGATACGCAGTATTTT. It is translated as CASSQRTSGGTDTQYF.

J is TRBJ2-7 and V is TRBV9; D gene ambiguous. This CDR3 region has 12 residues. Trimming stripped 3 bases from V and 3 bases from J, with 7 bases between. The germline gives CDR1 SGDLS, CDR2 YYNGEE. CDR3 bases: TGTGCCAGCAGCGAAAACTTCTACGAGCAGTACTTC. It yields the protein CASSENFYEQYF.

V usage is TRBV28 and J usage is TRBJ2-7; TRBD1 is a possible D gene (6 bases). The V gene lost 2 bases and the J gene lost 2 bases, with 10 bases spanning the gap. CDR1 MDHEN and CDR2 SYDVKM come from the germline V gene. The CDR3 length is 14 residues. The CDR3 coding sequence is TGTGCCAGCAGTTTAGGTAACAGGGCCTACGAGCAGTACTTC. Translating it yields CASSLGNRAYEQYF.

The CDR3 sequence is CASSLDRTSGRALGYEQYF. CDR3 nucleotides: TGTGCCAGCAGCTTAGATAGGACTAGCGGGAGGGCTCTGGGGTACGAGCAGTACTTC. V gene TRBV7-6 combines with J gene TRBJ2-7; 15 bases match TRBD2. CDR3 length equals 19 residues. Germline CDR1 is SGHVS and CDR2 is FNYEAQ. The V segment lost 1 base and the J segment 4 bases; nucleotides outside the gene matches: 11.

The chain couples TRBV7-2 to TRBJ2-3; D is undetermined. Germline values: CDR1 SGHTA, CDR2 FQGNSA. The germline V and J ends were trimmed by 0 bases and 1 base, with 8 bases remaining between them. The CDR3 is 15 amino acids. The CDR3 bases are TGTGCCAGCAGCTTAGCGATCCAGGGCACAGATACGCAGTATTTT. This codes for CASSLAIQGTDTQYF.

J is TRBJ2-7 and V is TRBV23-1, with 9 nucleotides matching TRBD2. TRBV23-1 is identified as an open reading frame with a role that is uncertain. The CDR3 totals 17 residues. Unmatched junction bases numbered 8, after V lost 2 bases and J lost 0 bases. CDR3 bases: TGCGCCAGCAGTCAAGCGACTAGCGGATTATGCTCCTACGAGCAGTACTTC. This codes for CASSQATSGLCSYEQYF.

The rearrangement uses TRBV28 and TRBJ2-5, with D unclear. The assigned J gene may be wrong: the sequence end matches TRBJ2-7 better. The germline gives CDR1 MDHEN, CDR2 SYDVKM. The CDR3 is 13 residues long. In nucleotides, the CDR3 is TGTGCCAGCAGTTTACCCAGCGTAGTCGAGCAGTACTTC. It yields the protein CASSLPSVVEQYF.

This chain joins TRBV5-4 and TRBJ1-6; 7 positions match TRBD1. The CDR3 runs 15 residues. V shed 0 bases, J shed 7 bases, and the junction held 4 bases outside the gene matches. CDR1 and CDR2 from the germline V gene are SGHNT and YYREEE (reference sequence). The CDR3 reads CASSLDRGDNSPLHF. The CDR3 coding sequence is TGTGCCAGCAGCTTGGACAGGGGCGACAATTCACCCCTCCACTTT.

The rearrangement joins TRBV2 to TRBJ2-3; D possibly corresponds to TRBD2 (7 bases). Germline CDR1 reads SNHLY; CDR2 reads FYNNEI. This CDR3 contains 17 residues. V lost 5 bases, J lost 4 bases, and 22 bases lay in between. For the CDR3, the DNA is TGTGCCAGCAGTAGAACCCGGGGGGCAGGTGAGGCAGATACGCAGTATTTT. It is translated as CASSRTRGAGEADTQYF.

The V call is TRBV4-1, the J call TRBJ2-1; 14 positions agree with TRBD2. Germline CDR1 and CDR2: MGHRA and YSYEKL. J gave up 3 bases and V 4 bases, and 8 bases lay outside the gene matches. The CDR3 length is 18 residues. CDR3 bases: TGCGCCAGCAGCCCCAGGACTAGCGGGAGGCGAATCTACAATGAGCAGTTCTTC. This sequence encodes CASSPRTSGRRIYNEQFF.

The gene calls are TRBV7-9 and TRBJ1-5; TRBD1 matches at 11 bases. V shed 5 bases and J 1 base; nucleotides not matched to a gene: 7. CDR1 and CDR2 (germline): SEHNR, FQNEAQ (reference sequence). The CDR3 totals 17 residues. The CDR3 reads CASSPGTGGRSNQPQHF. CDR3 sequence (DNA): TGTGCCAGCAGCCCTGGGACAGGGGGTAGAAGCAATCAGCCCCAGCATTTT.

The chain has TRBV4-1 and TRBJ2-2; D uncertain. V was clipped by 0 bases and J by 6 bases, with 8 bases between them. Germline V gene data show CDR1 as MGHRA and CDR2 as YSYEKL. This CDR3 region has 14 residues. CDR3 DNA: TGCGCCAGCAGCCAAGATAGGCTTCCCGGGGAGCTGTTTTTT. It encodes CASSQDRLPGELFF.

CDR3 nucleotide sequence: TGTGCCAGCAGCCCCGAACAGGGGCTCCCGCAGTACTTC. Amino acid sequence: CASSPEQGLPQYF. The chain uses TRBV7-2 and TRBJ2-7, with TRBD1 matching 7 bases. Germline trimming cut 5 bases from V and 9 bases from J; bases unmatched to any gene: 10. CDR1 is SGHTA, CDR2 FQGNSA, per germline. The CDR3 spans 13 residues. The variable domain in full, with the rest retrieved from reference TRBV7-2 and TRBJ2-7, is GAGVSQSPSNKVTEKGKDVELRCDPISGHTALYWYRQSLGQGLEFLIYFQGNSAPDKSGLPSDRFSAERTGGSVSTLTIQRTQQEDSAVYLCASSPEQGLPQYFGPGTRLTVT.

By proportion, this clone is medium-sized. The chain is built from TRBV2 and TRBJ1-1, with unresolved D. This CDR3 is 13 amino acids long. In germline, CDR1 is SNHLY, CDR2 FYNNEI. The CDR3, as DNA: TGTGCTAGCGGTAAGGGAGAGGTCACTGAAGCTTTCTTT. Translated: CASGKGEVTEAFF.

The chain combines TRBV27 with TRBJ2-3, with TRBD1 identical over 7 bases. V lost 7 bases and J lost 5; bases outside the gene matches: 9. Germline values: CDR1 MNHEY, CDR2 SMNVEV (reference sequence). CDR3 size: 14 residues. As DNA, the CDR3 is TGTGCCAGCATAAAAAGGGGGCGCGAAGATACGCAGTATTTT. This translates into CASIKRGREDTQYF.

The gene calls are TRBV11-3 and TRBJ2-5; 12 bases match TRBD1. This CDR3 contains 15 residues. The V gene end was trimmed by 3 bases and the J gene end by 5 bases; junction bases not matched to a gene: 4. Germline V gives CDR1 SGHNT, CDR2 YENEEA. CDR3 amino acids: CASSFGTGGRETQYF. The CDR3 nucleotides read TGTGCCAGCAGCTTCGGGACAGGGGGCCGGGAGACCCAGTACTTC.

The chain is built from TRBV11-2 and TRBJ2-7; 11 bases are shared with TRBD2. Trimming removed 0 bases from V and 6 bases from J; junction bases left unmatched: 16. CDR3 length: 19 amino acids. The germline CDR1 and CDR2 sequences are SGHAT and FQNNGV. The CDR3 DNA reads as TGTGCCAGCAGCTTAGATCGCGGGCTAGCGGGAGGACAACGATCCGAGCAGTACTTC. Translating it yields CASSLDRGLAGGQRSEQYF.

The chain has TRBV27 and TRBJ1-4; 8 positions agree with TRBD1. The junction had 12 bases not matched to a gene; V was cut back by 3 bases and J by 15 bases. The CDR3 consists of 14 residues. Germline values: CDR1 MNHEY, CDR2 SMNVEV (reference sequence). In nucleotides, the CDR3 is TGTGCCAGCAGTTTTACCCAGGGGGCCCCCAGGATGTTTTTT. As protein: CASSFTQGAPRMFF.

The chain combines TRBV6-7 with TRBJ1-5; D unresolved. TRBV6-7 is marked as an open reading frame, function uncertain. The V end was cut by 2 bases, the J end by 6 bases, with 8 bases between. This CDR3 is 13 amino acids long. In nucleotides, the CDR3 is TGTGCCAGCAGTTACCCGCGCGGTCAGCCCCAGCATTTT. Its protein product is CASSYPRGQPQHF.

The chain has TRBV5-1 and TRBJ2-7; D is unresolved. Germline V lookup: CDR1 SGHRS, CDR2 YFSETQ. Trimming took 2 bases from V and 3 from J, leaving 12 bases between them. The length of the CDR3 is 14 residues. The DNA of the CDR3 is TGCGCCAGCAGCTTAGGAGACATCGGCTACGAGCAGTACTTC. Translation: CASSLGDIGYEQYF.

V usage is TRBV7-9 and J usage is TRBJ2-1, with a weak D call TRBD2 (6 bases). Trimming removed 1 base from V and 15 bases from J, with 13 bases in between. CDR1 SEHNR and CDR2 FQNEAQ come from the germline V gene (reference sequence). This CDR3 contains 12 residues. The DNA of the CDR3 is TGTGCCAGCAGCTTAGAACTAGCTAGGCGGTTCTTC. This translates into CASSLELARRFF.

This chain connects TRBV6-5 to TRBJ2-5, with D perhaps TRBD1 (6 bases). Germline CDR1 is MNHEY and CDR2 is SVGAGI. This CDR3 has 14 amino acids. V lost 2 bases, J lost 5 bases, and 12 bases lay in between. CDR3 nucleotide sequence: TGTGCCAGCAGTTACGGGGGCTATGGGGAGACCCAGTACTTC. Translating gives CASSYGGYGETQYF.

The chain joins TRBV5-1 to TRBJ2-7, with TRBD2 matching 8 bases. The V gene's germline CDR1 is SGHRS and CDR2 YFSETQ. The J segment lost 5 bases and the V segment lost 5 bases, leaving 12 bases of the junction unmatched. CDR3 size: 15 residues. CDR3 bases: TGCGCCAGCAGACGTAGCGGGACCCTTTCTGACGAGCAGTACTTC. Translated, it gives CASRRSGTLSDEQYF.

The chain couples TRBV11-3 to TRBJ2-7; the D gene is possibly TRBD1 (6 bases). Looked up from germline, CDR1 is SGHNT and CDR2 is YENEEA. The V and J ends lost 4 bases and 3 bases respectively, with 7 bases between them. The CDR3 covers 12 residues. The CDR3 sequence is CASSWTDYEQYF. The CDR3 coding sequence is TGTGCCAGCAGCTGGACAGACTACGAGCAGTACTTC.

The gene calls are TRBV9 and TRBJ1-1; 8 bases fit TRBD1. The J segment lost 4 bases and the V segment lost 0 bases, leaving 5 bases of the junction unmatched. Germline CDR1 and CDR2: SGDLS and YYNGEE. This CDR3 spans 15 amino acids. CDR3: CASSVEQGEGTEAFF. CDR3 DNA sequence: TGTGCCAGCAGCGTAGAACAGGGGGAGGGCACTGAAGCTTTCTTT. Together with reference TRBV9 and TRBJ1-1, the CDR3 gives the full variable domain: DSGVTQTPKHLITATGQRVTLRCSPRSGDLSVYWYQQSLDQGLQFLIQYYNGEERAKGNILERFSAQQFPDLHSELNLSSLELGDSALYFCASSVEQGEGTEAFFGQGTRLTVV.